The 20 T cell receptor beta chains below come from one sample, sequenced in a study of shared clonotypes between healthy human individuals (dated by TCRdb to about 2020). Libraries were prepared through the immunoSEQ multiplex PCR assay. The clones in this table, taken by TCRdb from immuneACCESS, are in-frame only. Not every clone is retained; where verified, under half of the shortfall comes from an unresolved V gene, and the cause of the rest is unknown. A total of about 2,200,000 clones appear in this sample, 85% to 95% of them only once. 1.5% to 2% of the sample comes from the top ten. CD8 naive samples were CD45RO-negative cells positively selected for CCR7, giving a CD45RA+CCR7+ population that excluded TemRA cells. The sequenced sample consisted of naive CD8+ T cells from PBMCs. The cell subset or site label here, explained by the study, means: CD45RA+CCR7+. The receptors originated from a young man in good health. Some clones in this sample may be carry-over from other donors' samples.

The rearrangement uses TRBV5-1 and TRBJ1-5, with 9 bases lining up with TRBD1. In germline, CDR1 is SGHRS, CDR2 YFSETQ. This CDR3 region has 17 residues. J was trimmed by 3 bases and V by 4 bases; bases with no gene match: 11. CDR3 amino acids: CASSPGTGRLNNQPQHF. The CDR3 region has the DNA TGCGCCAGCAGCCCGGGGACAGGGCGCCTAAACAATCAGCCCCAGCATTTT.

The rearrangement uses TRBV7-9 and TRBJ2-5, with 9 bases identical to TRBD2. Germline trimming cut 4 bases from V and 5 bases from J; bases unmatched to any gene: 11. The CDR3 is 16 amino acids. The germline CDR1 and CDR2 sequences are SEHNR and FQNEAQ (reference sequence). The CDR3 loop is CASSSPEAGGVETQYF. The CDR3 bases are TGTGCCAGCAGCTCCCCTGAAGCGGGAGGTGTTGAGACCCAGTACTTC.

The chain combines TRBV27 with TRBJ1-2; no firm D call. CDR3 size: 14 residues. V was clipped by 4 bases and J by 8 bases, with 17 bases between them. Per the germline V gene, CDR1 is MNHEY and CDR2 is SMNVEV (reference sequence). CDR3 DNA: TGTGCCAGCAGTTCGATCACTCAATCTGGGGGCTACACCTTC. As protein: CASSSITQSGGYTF.

This clone was detected only a few times. This chain links TRBV29-1 with TRBJ1-2; no clear D gene. V dropped 5 bases and J dropped 0 bases, with 4 bases sitting between them. CDR1 and CDR2 from the germline V gene are SQVTM and ANQGSEA. The CDR3 sequence is 11 residues long. CDR3 nucleotide sequence: TGCAGCGTTCCGACTAACTATGGCTACACCTTC. Amino acid sequence: CSVPTNYGYTF.

As for this clone: At the DNA level, this CDR3 is encoded by other sequences in the same sample as well. J is TRBJ1-5 and V is TRBV19; D gene unclear. The CDR3 covers 13 residues. Per germline, CDR1 LNHDA and CDR2 SQIVND (reference sequence). Trimming stripped 5 bases from V and 1 base from J, with 6 bases between. This CDR3 is CASSLGSNQPQHF. Here the CDR3 DNA reads TGTGCCAGTAGTCTCGGAAGCAATCAGCCCCAGCATTTT.

V gene TRBV4-1 combines with J gene TRBJ2-2; possible D gene TRBD1, 6 bases. The CDR3 consists of 16 residues. Trimming pared 3 bases from V and 4 bases from J, leaving 15 bases between. Per the germline V gene, CDR1 is MGHRA and CDR2 is YSYEKL. CDR3 residues: CASSQATGKGTGELFF. CDR3 sequence (DNA): TGCGCCAGCAGCCAGGCCACAGGGAAGGGCACCGGGGAGCTGTTTTTT.

The V call is TRBV9, the J call TRBJ2-5; D possibly corresponds to TRBD1 (5 bases). CDR1 and CDR2 from the germline V gene are SGDLS and YYNGEE. The CDR3 has 14 amino acids. V lost 3 bases and J 0 bases, leaving 9 bases between the germline ends. CDR3 loop: CASSGSQDQETQYF. The CDR3 DNA reads TGTGCCAGCAGCGGCTCACAGGACCAAGAGACCCAGTACTTC.

In DNA, the CDR3 is TGTGCCAGCAGCGGAGGGGCGGGGAGGGCCCTCAATGAGCAGTTCTTC. Translated: CASSGGAGRALNEQFF. This rearrangement joins TRBV9 to TRBJ2-1; TRBD2 matches 7 bases. The V gene's germline CDR1 is SGDLS and CDR2 YYNGEE. The CDR3 spans 16 residues. J was trimmed by 6 bases and V by 3 bases; bases with no gene match: 12.

This clone was recorded only once. The chain recombines TRBV27 with TRBJ2-7, with D tentatively TRBD1 (5 bases). The CDR3 covers 13 residues. V was trimmed by 2 bases and J by 9 bases, leaving 14 bases between them. Germline V gene lookup returns CDR1 MNHEY and CDR2 SMNVEV (reference sequence). The CDR3 DNA sequence: TGTGCCAGCAGTTTAGCCCGTAAGGGGCCGCAGTACTTC. Its translation is CASSLARKGPQYF.

The V and J genes are TRBV27 and TRBJ1-1, with TRBD1 matching 12 bases. V lost 5 bases and J lost 0; bases outside the gene matches: 4. Germline assignment: CDR1 MNHEY and CDR2 SMNVEV (reference sequence). The CDR3 length is 16 residues. Here the CDR3 DNA reads TGTGCCAGCAGTCCCGGGACAGGGGGCATGAACACTGAAGCTTTCTTT. Its translation is CASSPGTGGMNTEAFF.

The chain has TRBV2 and TRBJ2-3; TRBD2 matches at 9 bases. The length of the CDR3 is 16 residues. V shed 3 bases, J shed 3 bases, and the junction held 7 bases outside the gene matches. Germline CDR1 is SNHLY and CDR2 is FYNNEI. The CDR3 nucleotides are TGTGCCAGCAGTGACGTTGGACTAGCGTATACAGATACGCAGTATTTT. Translating it yields CASSDVGLAYTDTQYF.

This sequence joins TRBV4-2 and TRBJ1-5; D gene ambiguous. The CDR3 length is 13 residues. The ends were cut back, 3 bases at V and 3 bases at J, with 6 bases in the middle. Germline CDR1 LGHNA, CDR2 YNFKEQ. The CDR3 DNA follows: TGTGCCAGCAGCCAGGTTATCAATCAGCCCCAGCATTTT. Translation: CASSQVINQPQHF.

As concerns this clone: In the same sample, other DNA sequences code for this CDR3. The J gene is TRBJ2-7, the V gene TRBV9, with 10 positions matching TRBD2. CDR1 is SGDLS and CDR2 is YYNGEE in the germline V gene. V shed 0 bases and J 2 bases; nucleotides not matched to a gene: 2. The CDR3 runs to 15 residues. CDR3 sequence reads: CASSVGLAGAYEQYF. In DNA, the CDR3 is TGTGCCAGCAGCGTAGGCCTAGCGGGGGCCTACGAGCAGTACTTC.

This clone was recorded only once. The CDR3 is CASSPRVTASSGNTIYF. In DNA, the CDR3 is TGTGCCAGCAGCCCTCGTGTCACGGCTAGCTCTGGAAACACCATATATTTT. This chain uses TRBV9 with TRBJ1-3, with D unclear. Trimming left V 4 bases short and J 0 bases short, with 17 bases between. Per germline, CDR1 SGDLS and CDR2 YYNGEE. This CDR3 has 17 amino acids.

The chain combines TRBV28 with TRBJ2-2; no definite D call. The V gene's germline CDR1 is MDHEN and CDR2 SYDVKM. Trimming pared 4 bases from V and 1 base from J, leaving 19 bases between. The CDR3 totals 18 residues. CDR3 in DNA: TGTGCCAGCAGTTCCCTGTCAGGTGGGCCGATGAACACCGGGGAGCTGTTTTTT. Translating it yields CASSSLSGGPMNTGELFF.

The chain has TRBV7-9 and TRBJ2-7; 9 nucleotides agree with TRBD1. CDR3 length: 16 residues. V shed 2 bases and J 4 bases; nucleotides not matched to a gene: 9. Germline CDR1 SEHNR, CDR2 FQNEAQ (reference sequence). The CDR3 reads CASSLSYGTGKYEQYF. The CDR3 region has the DNA TGTGCCAGCAGCTTAAGCTATGGGACAGGGAAGTACGAGCAGTACTTC.

J is TRBJ2-1 and V is TRBV28, with TRBD2 matching 9 bases. The CDR3 spans 16 residues. The V and J ends lost 7 bases and 8 bases, in that order; junction bases with no gene match: 15. Per germline, CDR1 MDHEN and CDR2 SYDVKM. The DNA for the CDR3 is TGTGCCAGCAACCCACCCGGGGCGGGAGGGCCACATGAGCAGTTCTTC. It is translated as CASNPPGAGGPHEQFF.

V usage is TRBV6-1 and J usage is TRBJ2-2; D may be TRBD2 (7 bases). The CDR3 extends over 17 amino acids. Germline CDR1 is MNHNS and CDR2 is SASEGT. V lost 1 base and J 3 bases, leaving 15 bases between the germline ends. CDR3 DNA: TGTGCCAGCAGTGAAGATCTGGGGGGGCGGTACACCGGGGAGCTGTTTTTT. Translating it yields CASSEDLGGRYTGELFF.

The chain joins TRBV28 to TRBJ1-1, with D possibly TRBD1 on 5 matching bases. Germline V gene data show CDR1 as MDHEN and CDR2 as SYDVKM. CDR3 size: 15 residues. Trimming stripped 4 bases from V and 6 bases from J, with 18 bases between. This chain's CDR3 is CASSYRASGGAEAFF. The CDR3 DNA is TGTGCCAGCAGTTATCGGGCCTCCGGGGGGGCTGAAGCTTTCTTT.

J is TRBJ2-7 and V is TRBV4-2; the D gene is possibly TRBD1 (6 bases). Deletions cut 1 base from V and 0 bases from J, with 13 bases between. Germline V gene data show CDR1 as LGHNA and CDR2 as YNFKEQ. The CDR3 runs 16 residues. CDR3 loop: CASSQASGHSSYEQYF. CDR3 nucleotides: TGTGCCAGCAGCCAAGCTTCGGGACACAGCTCCTACGAGCAGTACTTC.